These 30 T cell receptor beta chains were all obtained from the same sample, sequenced in a study of T cell changes during pregnancy in multiple sclerosis. Libraries were prepared by immunoSEQ multiplex PCR; TCRdb keeps only in-frame clonotypes and omits some of them. The top ten hold approximately 2.4% of the sample, which has approximately 98,000 clones, about 92% seen once. The starting material was peripheral blood, obtained after pregnancy. The origin of the receptors is a female donor in good health, enrolled as a control in a pregnancy study.

This clone appeared a few times. This chain links TRBV19 with TRBJ1-6, with D hard to call. The V and J ends lost 6 bases and 10 bases respectively, with 16 bases between them. The germline V gene has CDR1 LNHDA and CDR2 SQIVND (reference sequence). The CDR3 is made up of 14 amino acids. CDR3 region: CASSPGEGFSPLHF. Here the CDR3 DNA reads TGTGCCAGTAGCCCTGGGGAGGGTTTCTCACCCCTCCACTTT.

V and J are TRBV9 and TRBJ1-1; D unresolved. Germline V gene data show CDR1 as SGDLS and CDR2 as YYNGEE. The length of the CDR3 is 14 residues. Trimming took off 3 bases at V and 1 base at J, with 10 bases between the two ends. The CDR3 region has the DNA TGTGCCAGCAGCGACCCTAAAACGAACACTGAAGCTTTCTTT. It yields the protein CASSDPKTNTEAFF.

This chain joins TRBV7-9 and TRBJ2-2, with a tentative D call TRBD2 (5 bases). With 5 bases removed from V and 5 bases from J, the gap between germline ends came to 12 bases. Per the germline V gene, CDR1 is SEHNR and CDR2 is FQNEAQ (reference sequence). CDR3 size: 14 residues. CDR3 DNA: TGTGCCAGCAGCCTGTCACCGGGAACCGGGGAGCTGTTTTTT. This codes for CASSLSPGTGELFF.

The chain couples TRBV6-1 to TRBJ2-5; D may be TRBD1 (5 bases). The CDR3 covers 13 residues. Germline values: CDR1 MNHNS, CDR2 SASEGT. V was clipped by 10 bases and J by 5 bases, with 17 bases between them. The CDR3 DNA sequence: TGTGCCACCGACCTTCAGGGTACGGAGACCCAGTACTTC. Its protein product is CATDLQGTETQYF.

This rearrangement joins TRBV12-2 to TRBJ2-7; the table assigns TRBD2, which was not confirmed against the DNA. TRBV12-2 is a recognized pseudogene. The CDR3 is 19 residues long. The CDR3 spells CASRLWEGLAKEWFYEQYF. As DNA, the CDR3 is TGTGCAAGTCGCTTATGGGAGGGACTAGCGAAGGAATGGTTCTACGAGCAGTACTTC.

The chain carries TRBV9 and TRBJ2-2, with 7 nucleotides matching TRBD1. Trimming removed 3 bases from V and 5 bases from J; junction bases left unmatched: 7. Germline values: CDR1 SGDLS, CDR2 YYNGEE. The CDR3 consists of 15 residues. CDR3 in DNA: TGTGCCAGCAGCGCCGACAGGGTCGGGACCGGGGAGCTGTTTTTT. Residues: CASSADRVGTGELFF.

J is TRBJ1-5 and V is TRBV28; possibly TRBD1 for D (5 bases). This CDR3 has 16 amino acids. The V end lost 6 bases, the J end lost 5 bases, and 20 bases lay between the germline ends. Germline CDR1 and CDR2: MDHEN and SYDVKM. In DNA, the CDR3 is TGTGCCAGCAGCTCCAGGGACGGGGGGTTATATCAGCCCCAGCATTTT. Protein: CASSSRDGGLYQPQHF.

The rearrangement links TRBV2 to TRBJ1-3; maybe TRBD1 (5 bases). The ends were cut back, 6 bases at V and 1 base at J, with 7 bases in the middle. This CDR3 comprises 13 residues. Germline CDR1 SNHLY, CDR2 FYNNEI. For the CDR3, the DNA is TGTGCCAGCAGGGGGCCTTCTGGAAACACCATATATTTT. This translates into CASRGPSGNTIYF.

This rearrangement joins TRBV7-9 to TRBJ1-1; TRBD1 matches 8 bases. The junction had 11 bases not matched to a gene; V was cut back by 5 bases and J by 9 bases. In germline, CDR1 is SEHNR, CDR2 FQNEAQ (reference sequence). This CDR3 is built from 14 residues. The CDR3 DNA follows: TGTGCCAGCAGCCCCGGGACAGGATATCACCAAGCTTTCTTT. Protein product: CASSPGTGYHQAFF.

This chain connects TRBV2 to TRBJ2-7; D remains ambiguous. Trimming removed 7 bases from V and 2 bases from J, with 9 bases in between. CDR3 length: 12 residues. Germline loops: CDR1 SNHLY, CDR2 FYNNEI. CDR3 sequence: CASISRTYEQYF. The DNA for the CDR3 is TGTGCCAGCATCAGCAGGACCTACGAGCAGTACTTC.

The chain recombines TRBV7-8 with TRBJ2-5; 8 bases align to TRBD2. Germline V lookup: CDR1 SGHVS, CDR2 FQNEAQ. V gave up 10 bases and J gave up 4 bases; unmatched junction bases: 14. The CDR3 extends over 15 amino acids. The CDR3 loop reads CATRGIAGNPETQYF. The CDR3, as DNA: TGTGCCACCCGCGGGATAGCGGGAAATCCAGAGACCCAGTACTTC. The full variable domain, rest sourced from reference TRBV7-8 and TRBJ2-5, is GAGVSQSPRYKVAKRGQDVALRCDPISGHVSLFWYQQALGQGPEFLTYFQNEAQLDKSGLPSDRFFAERPEGSVSTLKIQRTQQEDSAVYLCATRGIAGNPETQYFGPGTRLLVL.

J is TRBJ2-1 and V is TRBV19; D uncertain. Per the germline V gene, CDR1 is LNHDA and CDR2 is SQIVND (reference sequence). This CDR3 has 13 amino acids. Trimming left V 3 bases short and J 4 bases short, with 7 bases between. The CDR3 coding sequence is TGTGCCAGTAGTATCGACGGGTACAATGAGCAGTTCTTC. It translates to CASSIDGYNEQFF.

The chain employs TRBV9 and TRBJ2-2, with 7 bases that match TRBD2. In germline, CDR1 is SGDLS, CDR2 YYNGEE. The CDR3 has 15 residues. V was pared by 8 bases and J by 1 base, with 8 bases of the junction left unmatched. CDR3 loop: CASSSASGNTGELFF. CDR3 sequence (DNA): TGTGCCAGTTCGTCGGCTAGCGGGAACACCGGGGAGCTGTTTTTT.

CDR3 DNA sequence: TGCGCCAGCAGCTTGGAAGGGAGGGACCATGAGCAGTTCTTC. Its translation is CASSLEGRDHEQFF. The chain employs TRBV5-1 and TRBJ2-1, with 7 bases fitting TRBD2. Unmatched junction bases numbered 5, after V lost 0 bases and J lost 8 bases. Germline CDR1 reads SGHRS; CDR2 reads YFSETQ. The CDR3 extends over 14 amino acids.

The chain employs TRBV12-5 and TRBJ2-7; 8 bases map to TRBD1. The V gene's germline CDR1 is LGHNT and CDR2 FRNRAP. The CDR3 is 15 residues long. V gave up 4 bases and J gave up 0 bases; unmatched junction bases: 5. The CDR3 nucleotides read TGTGCTAGTGGTTGCGGACAGGGTCTCTCCTACGAGCAGTACTTC. It translates to CASGCGQGLSYEQYF.

The chain combines TRBV5-5 with TRBJ1-2; D might be TRBD1 (5 bases). CDR3 length: 13 amino acids. The V gene's germline CDR1 is SGHKS and CDR2 YYEKEE (reference sequence). Trimming removed 0 bases from V and 7 bases from J, with 10 bases in between. In nucleotides, the CDR3 is TGTGCCAGCAGCTTGGAGCCAGGGCCTGGCTACACCTTC. Its translation: CASSLEPGPGYTF.

The V and J genes are TRBV5-4 and TRBJ2-3; D is possibly TRBD1 (6 bases). V lost 1 base to trimming and J lost 0 bases, with 15 bases between them. Germline CDR1 is SGHNT and CDR2 is YYREEE (reference sequence). The CDR3 is made up of 17 amino acids. The CDR3 DNA reads TGTGCCAGCAGCTTGATGGGGGCCCCGCTTAGCACAGATACGCAGTATTTT. Translation: CASSLMGAPLSTDTQYF.

The CDR3 protein is CAITGRADTGELFF. The DNA for the CDR3 is TGTGCCATCACAGGCAGGGCGGACACCGGGGAGCTGTTTTTT. The chain employs TRBV10-3 and TRBJ2-2, with a tentative D call TRBD1 (5 bases). This CDR3 comprises 14 residues. V dropped 7 bases and J dropped 3 bases, with 12 bases sitting between them. The germline CDR1 and CDR2 sequences are ENHRY and SYGVKD.

The V and J genes are TRBV19 and TRBJ2-2; 7 positions agree with TRBD2. With 7 bases clipped from V and 7 bases from J, the junction kept 9 bases outside the gene matches. Germline V gene lookup returns CDR1 LNHDA and CDR2 SQIVND (reference sequence). The CDR3 extends over 14 amino acids. CDR3 amino acids: CASTRKGGSGELFF. The CDR3 coding sequence is TGTGCCAGTACCCGTAAGGGAGGGAGCGGGGAGCTGTTTTTT.

The V and J genes are TRBV11-2 and TRBJ1-3, with TRBD1 as a possible D gene (5 bases). The germline CDR1 and CDR2 sequences are SGHAT and FQNNGV. V was clipped by 5 bases and J by 0 bases, with 11 bases between them. The CDR3 spans 15 residues. The chain's CDR3 is CASSNRRFSGNTIYF. The CDR3 region has the DNA TGTGCCAGCAGCAACAGGCGATTCTCTGGAAACACCATATATTTT.

The chain recombines TRBV19 with TRBJ2-6, with 8 positions matching TRBD1. J lost 2 bases, V lost 7 bases, and 13 bases had no gene match. Germline V gene lookup returns CDR1 LNHDA and CDR2 SQIVND (reference sequence). There are 18 residues in the CDR3. In DNA form, the CDR3 reads TGTGCCAGTACCCCGAAACGGACAGGGCGGACTGGGGCCAACGTCCTGACTTTC. Translation gives CASTPKRTGRTGANVLTF.

This chain links TRBV29-1 with TRBJ1-5; no clear D. The V end lost 6 bases, the J end lost 5 bases, and 20 bases lay between the germline ends. CDR1 and CDR2 (germline): SQVTM, ANQGSEA. CDR3 size: 15 residues. As DNA, the CDR3 is TGCAGCGTGACCTTCTTGACACTTCGTGATCAGCCCCAGCATTTT. Its translation is CSVTFLTLRDQPQHF.

This chain joins TRBV19 and TRBJ1-3; D unclear. V lost 3 bases and J lost 2, with 8 bases in between. CDR3 size: 14 residues. Germline-derived CDR1 and CDR2 are LNHDA and SQIVND (reference sequence). The CDR3 nucleotides are TGTGCCAGTAGTATTCCGGGGACTGGAAACACCATATATTTT. Protein sequence: CASSIPGTGNTIYF.

The rearrangement uses TRBV7-9 and TRBJ1-1; the D is unclear. CDR1 SEHNR and CDR2 FQNEAQ come from the germline V gene (reference sequence). This CDR3 contains 13 residues. Trimming removed 6 bases at V and 5 bases at J, with 13 bases between. CDR3 residues: CASSRQGRTEAFF. CDR3 DNA sequence: TGTGCCAGCAGTCGACAAGGAAGGACTGAAGCTTTCTTT. Full variable domain (missing parts from reference TRBV7-9 and TRBJ1-1): DTGVSQNPRHKITKRGQNVTFRCDPISEHNRLYWYRQTLGQGPEFLTYFQNEAQLEKSRLLSDRFSAERPKGSFSTLEIQRTEQGDSAMYLCASSRQGRTEAFFGQGTRLTVV.

This clone was observed a handful of times. Compared with germline, one end of the junction differs, possibly owing to a read error. The V call is TRBV7-7, the J call TRBJ1-1; 11 nucleotides align to TRBD1. Germline assignment: CDR1 SSHAT and CDR2 FNYEAQ (reference sequence). The CDR3 extends over 12 amino acids. This chain's CDR3 is CASRRTGGLAFF. CDR3 coding DNA: TGTGCTAGCAGACGGACAGGGGGCTTAGCTTTCTTT.

This rearrangement joins TRBV6-5 to TRBJ1-2; D ambiguous. This CDR3 has 14 residues. V lost 6 bases to trimming and J lost 8 bases, with 19 bases between them. CDR1 and CDR2 (germline): MNHEY, SVGAGI. The DNA of the CDR3 is TGTGCCAGCAGCCAACTTACAGCAAGGAGGGGCTACACCTTC. It specifies CASSQLTARRGYTF.

A single count supports this clone. The chain is built from TRBV27 and TRBJ2-3; possibly TRBD2 for D (5 bases). The germline V gene has CDR1 MNHEY and CDR2 SMNVEV (reference sequence). This CDR3 spans 12 amino acids. Trimming shortened V by 5 bases and J by 8 bases, and 11 bases separated the two germline ends. CDR3 sequence (DNA): TGTGCCAGCAGTGGCGGTCGGGGTACGCAGTATTTT. Translation: CASSGGRGTQYF.

The gene calls are TRBV6-1 and TRBJ1-2, with D perhaps TRBD1 (6 bases). CDR1 and CDR2 from the germline V gene are MNHNS and SASEGT. Trimming removed 6 bases at V and 1 base at J, with 12 bases between. The CDR3 covers 14 residues. DNA for the CDR3: TGTGCCAGCAGAGAGAGGGGGGGTAACTATGGCTACACCTTC. Residues: CASRERGGNYGYTF.

J is TRBJ2-5 and V is TRBV7-8; a weak D match, TRBD1 (5 bases). The germline CDR1 and CDR2 sequences are SGHVS and FQNEAQ. Trimming pared 7 bases from V and 5 bases from J, leaving 14 bases between. This CDR3 is 13 amino acids long. The CDR3 is CASTLGPMETQYF. The CDR3 DNA follows: TGTGCCAGCACCTTGGGGCCAATGGAGACCCAGTACTTC.

This clone turned up a few times. The chain joins TRBV6-1 to TRBJ1-1, with TRBD1 matching 9 bases. CDR3 length: 11 amino acids. With 11 bases clipped from V and 9 bases from J, the junction kept 7 bases outside the gene matches. Germline V CDR1 and CDR2: MNHNS, SASEGT. The CDR3 region is CACTGGVKAFF. For the CDR3, the DNA is TGTGCCTGTACAGGGGGCGTGAAAGCTTTCTTT.